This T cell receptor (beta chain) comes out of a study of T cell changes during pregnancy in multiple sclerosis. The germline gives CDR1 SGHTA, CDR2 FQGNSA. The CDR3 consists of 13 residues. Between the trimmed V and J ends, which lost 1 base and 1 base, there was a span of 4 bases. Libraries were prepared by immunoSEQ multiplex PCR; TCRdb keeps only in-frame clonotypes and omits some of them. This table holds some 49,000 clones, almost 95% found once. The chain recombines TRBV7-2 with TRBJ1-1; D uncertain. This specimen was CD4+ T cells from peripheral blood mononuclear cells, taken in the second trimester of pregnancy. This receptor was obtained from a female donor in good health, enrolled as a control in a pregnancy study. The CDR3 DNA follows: TGTGCCAGCAGCTTAGGTCGGAACACTGAAGCTTTCTTT. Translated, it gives CASSLGRNTEAFF.